Below are 10 T cell receptor beta chains sequenced from a single sample in a study of blood T cell repertoires in COVID-19. Generated by immunoSEQ multiplex PCR, the TCRdb table keeps only in-frame clones and is missing some. The table has 250,000 to 300,000 clones, over 70% seen once. Sequencing input: peripheral blood. These receptors came from a man older than 75 with acute or convalescent COVID-19.

The V call is TRBV20-1, the J call TRBJ2-7, with 8 nucleotides matching TRBD2. From germline, CDR1 is DFQATT and CDR2 SNEGSKA (reference sequence). This CDR3 has 14 amino acids. V was clipped by 3 bases and J by 6 bases; unmatched bases: 10. CDR3 protein: CSASQRVAGIEQYF. Here the CDR3 DNA reads TGCAGTGCTAGTCAGAGGGTAGCGGGAATCGAGCAGTACTTC.

V is TRBV24-1 and J is TRBJ2-3; 8 nucleotides agree with TRBD2. From germline, CDR1 is KGHDR and CDR2 SFDVKD. CDR3 length equals 15 residues. V was pared by 5 bases and J by 7 bases, with 10 bases of the junction left unmatched. In DNA form, the CDR3 reads TGTGCCACCAGTGCCCCAGCGGGAGAATGGTATACGCAGTATTTT. Its translation is CATSAPAGEWYTQYF.

The chain carries TRBV28 and TRBJ1-2; possible D gene TRBD1, 6 bases. The V gene lost 6 bases and the J gene lost 4 bases, with 15 bases spanning the gap. The CDR3 covers 14 residues. Germline V gives CDR1 MDHEN, CDR2 SYDVKM. DNA for the CDR3: TGTGCCAGCAGGAAAGAGGGGGAGGGCTATGGCTACACCTTC. Protein sequence: CASRKEGEGYGYTF.

This chain uses TRBV24-1 with TRBJ2-7; TRBD2 matches 9 bases. Germline V lookup: CDR1 KGHDR, CDR2 SFDVKD. V dropped 0 bases and J dropped 8; count of bases not matched to a gene: 4. The CDR3 loop spans 14 amino acids. The CDR3 DNA reads as TGTGCCACCAGTGATTTGGGGGCTAGCGGGAAGCAGTACTTC. It codes for CATSDLGASGKQYF.

V gene TRBV3-1 (or the pseudogene TRBV3-2) combines with J gene TRBJ2-1; 10 bases agree with TRBD2. Germline V gene sequence: CDR1 LGHDT, CDR2 YNNKEL (reference sequence). The CDR3 is made up of 16 amino acids. V lost 1 base and J lost 6; bases outside the gene matches: 6. Here the CDR3 reads CASSQVLAGMGNEQFF. For the CDR3, the DNA is TGTGCCAGCAGCCAAGTACTAGCGGGAATGGGCAATGAGCAGTTCTTC.

This chain uses TRBV2 with TRBJ2-5; the match to TRBD1 covers 9 bases. Germline loops: CDR1 SNHLY, CDR2 FYNNEI. The CDR3 consists of 14 residues. V lost 7 bases and J lost 3; bases outside the gene matches: 6. This CDR3 reads CASTTRTGEETQYF. The CDR3, as DNA: TGTGCCAGCACTACAAGGACAGGGGAAGAGACCCAGTACTTC. Full variable domain (missing parts from reference TRBV2 and TRBJ2-5): EPEVTQTPSHQVTQMGQEVILRCVPISNHLYFYWYRQILGQKVEFLVSFYNNEISEKSEIFDDQFSVERPDGSNFTLKIRSTKLEDSAMYFCASTTRTGEETQYFGPGTRLLVL.

The chain links TRBV27 to TRBJ2-4; possibly TRBD2 for D (6 bases). Germline CDR1 reads MNHEY; CDR2 reads SMNVEV (reference sequence). CDR3 length: 11 residues. The V end was cut by 3 bases, the J end by 9 bases, with 6 bases between. The CDR3, as DNA: TGTGCCAGCAGTTTGGGGGGCATTCAGTACTTC. Its protein product is CASSLGGIQYF.

This clone was counted between two and nine times. This chain's CDR3 is CATSEWPLRGFYEQYF. Written as DNA, the CDR3 is TGTGCCACCAGTGAATGGCCCCTCAGAGGGTTTTACGAGCAGTACTTC. The chain has TRBV24-1 and TRBJ2-7, with a tentative D call TRBD2 (5 bases). Germline lookup yields CDR1 KGHDR and CDR2 SFDVKD. Between the trimmed V and J ends, which lost 4 bases and 4 bases, there was a span of 19 bases. CDR3 length: 16 residues.

The chain employs TRBV7-9 and TRBJ1-4; D gene unclear. CDR3 length equals 14 residues. Per the germline V gene, CDR1 is SEHNR and CDR2 is FQNEAQ (reference sequence). V lost 7 bases and J 2 bases, leaving 11 bases between the germline ends. In DNA, the CDR3 is TGTGCCAGCACCCGGGAAGTCACTAATGAAAAACTGTTTTTT. Translation gives CASTREVTNEKLFF.

This chain links TRBV6-5 with TRBJ2-7; D might be TRBD1 (6 bases). The V gene lost 8 bases and the J gene lost 5 bases, with 19 bases spanning the gap. Germline V gene data show CDR1 as MNHEY and CDR2 as SVGAGI. This CDR3 region has 14 residues. The CDR3 reads CASGINRDYDEQYF. CDR3 nucleotides: TGTGCCAGCGGGATAAACAGGGATTACGACGAGCAGTACTTC.